The source of this T cell receptor (beta chain) is a study of blood T cell repertoires in COVID-19 (dated by TCRdb to 2018 to 2020). Broadly, across the study: The collaborator samples originated in the United States, Italy and Spain and spanned the acute and convalescent phases of COVID-19. The repertoires were made available in a free public database intended to serve as a resource for research on the immune response to SARS-CoV-2. The prospective study material was composed of cDNA or gDNA derived from T cells, B-cell-depleted T cells, or PBMCs. Where available, HLA class I and class II types were obtained from metadata supplied by the sample provider rather than from assay-based typing. Subjects who had been exposed to COVID-19, were actively infected with it, or had recovered from it provided the deeply sampled blood TCRbeta repertoires that made up the dataset. Samples came from the ongoing ImmuneRACE study (first 160 participants) plus 1,254 subjects from 6 global collaborators. Nearly every sample came with metadata listing a de-identified subject ID, COVID-19 status, age in years and sex. Broad study findings and their caveats: How much clinical and demographic metadata was included differed by source and by participant, and the metadata was provided uncurated.

TCRbeta CDR3 regions were amplified from genomic DNA using the immunoSEQ Assay, a bias-controlled multiplex PCR. The source study handled its data this way. Nucleated cell counts per sample were estimated from amplification of reference gene primers within the assay. Sequence reads were collapsed and filtered to measure the absolute abundance of every unique TCRbeta CDR3 rearrangement. For each sample, productive Simpson clonality was calculated by taking the square root of Simpson's diversity index across productive rearrangements. In TCRdb, the immuneACCESS table is reduced to in-frame sequences with V and J assigned. These tables do not hold every clone; where another copy was compared, an unresolved V gene accounts for under half, and the others remain unexplained. V, J and clone size are taken as reported in that table, and D and trimming were inferred from the DNA itself. This sample comprises a few hundred thousand clones, around 87% of them detected only once. 7.8% of the sample is in the top ten clones.

A second Seattle source provided samples from volunteer blood donors who had recovered from COVID-19. Each collaborating institution followed its own protocols to collect whole blood in K2EDTA tubes. Collaborator samples were shipped for TCRbeta analysis as frozen whole blood, isolated PBMCs, or DNA extracted from either sample type. A note on this clone: The clone's antigen remains unknown. Base qualities were left out, and no much larger clone turns up one base away.

From cysteine to phenylalanine, the CDR3 is 14 amino acids long. CDR3 DNA only is kept here, 42 bases in frame from base 1. Relative to germline, V is 3 bases shorter and J is 4 bases shorter, with 15 bases between their ends. CDR1 and CDR2, per the germline V gene (reference sequence), are DFQATT and SNEGSKA. Rearrangement joined TRBV20-1 to TRBJ1-2, with the D segment identity uncertain. What was sequenced was peripheral blood. The TCR comes from a woman aged 50 to 60 who had recovered from COVID-19. CDR3 region: CSASMAHEGYGYTF. In nucleotides, the sequence is TGCAGTGCTAGTATGGCCCATGAGGGCTATGGCTACACCTTC.